Below, 10 T cell receptor beta chains from the same sample are listed, as sequenced in a study of blood T cell repertoires in COVID-19. TCRdb's copy holds only in-frame clones and misses some; the assay was immunoSEQ multiplex PCR. The sample records around 40,000 clones, roughly nine tenths being singletons. The specimen was peripheral blood. Receptor source: a woman in her 30s in a cohort sampled during active COVID-19.

Details on this clone: The junction does not match germline at one end; this may be a read error. The genes are TRBV24-1 and TRBJ2-3, with 14 bases matching TRBD2. Germline loops: CDR1 KGHDR, CDR2 SFDVKD. The CDR3 is made up of 15 amino acids. CDR3: CATSEPGTSGRPKDF. The DNA of the CDR3 is TGTGCCACCAGTGAACCCGGGACTAGCGGGAGACCCAAGGACTTT.

The rearrangement links TRBV6-5 to TRBJ1-1; TRBD1 is a possible D gene (6 bases). The CDR3 length is 16 residues. From germline, CDR1 is MNHEY and CDR2 SVGAGI. Trimming cost V 0 bases and J 4 bases, with 15 bases left between them. The chain's CDR3 is CASSYSSTGSTTEAFF. CDR3 bases: TGTGCCAGCAGTTACTCCTCGACAGGCAGTACCACTGAAGCTTTCTTT.

This clone was counted once. The chain joins TRBV6-2 or TRBV6-3 to TRBJ2-1; D is ambiguous. This CDR3 comprises 12 residues. Per the germline V gene, CDR1 is MNHEY and CDR2 is SVGEGT. V dropped 5 bases and J dropped 10 bases, with 12 bases sitting between them. In nucleotides, the CDR3 is TGTGCCAGCAGTCCGTACTCGAAGGAGCAGTTCTTC. The encoded protein is CASSPYSKEQFF.

This clone was seen a single time. The genes are TRBV6-2 or TRBV6-3 and TRBJ2-1, with 12 bases identical to TRBD2. Germline V gene lookup returns CDR1 MNHEY and CDR2 SVGEGT. J lost 6 bases, V lost 6 bases, and 9 bases had no gene match. The CDR3 totals 16 residues. CDR3 loop: CASRPLAGGPPNEQFF. CDR3 coding DNA: TGTGCCAGCAGACCTCTAGCGGGAGGGCCCCCCAATGAGCAGTTCTTC.

The chain has TRBV2 and TRBJ1-2, with a weak D call TRBD1 (5 bases). Germline V gene lookup returns CDR1 SNHLY and CDR2 FYNNEI. CDR3 length: 13 amino acids. V lost 7 bases and J 8 bases, leaving 17 bases between the germline ends. The chain's CDR3 is CASNPAGERGYTF. The CDR3 DNA follows: TGTGCCAGCAATCCAGCGGGGGAGCGCGGCTACACCTTC.

This clone showed up just once. V usage is TRBV6-5 and J usage is TRBJ1-1, with 9 nucleotides matching TRBD1. The ends lost 6 bases at V and 3 bases at J; junction bases unmatched: 8. Germline V gene lookup returns CDR1 MNHEY and CDR2 SVGAGI. The CDR3 runs to 15 residues. Written as DNA, the CDR3 is TGTGCCAGCAGGGCACAGGGGGCTAGGGACACTGAAGCTTTCTTT. It translates to CASRAQGARDTEAFF.

The V gene is TRBV5-8, the J gene TRBJ2-1; 7 nucleotides line up with TRBD2. The CDR3 sequence is 14 residues long. The V and J ends lost 4 bases and 10 bases, in that order; junction bases with no gene match: 11. CDR1 and CDR2 from the germline V gene are SGHTS and YDEGEE. The CDR3 region is CASSRREAPNEQFF. The CDR3 nucleotides read TGTGCCAGCAGCCGACGGGAGGCCCCAAACGAGCAGTTCTTC. Using reference TRBV5-8 and TRBJ2-1 for the parts outside the CDR3, the full variable domain is EAGVTQSPTHLIKTRGQQATLRCSPISGHTSVYWYQQALGLGLQFLLWYDEGEERNRGNFPPRFSGRQFPNYSSELNVNALELEDSALYLCASSRREAPNEQFFGPGTRLTVL.

This sequence joins TRBV11-2 and TRBJ2-7; TRBD2 might be the D (5 bases). The germline V gene has CDR1 SGHAT and CDR2 FQNNGV. Trimming left V 1 base short and J 0 bases short, with 16 bases between. The length of the CDR3 is 17 residues. The CDR3, as DNA: TGTGCCAGCAGCTTAGTCGGGCGGGCACACGTCTCCTACGAGCAGTACTTC. It encodes CASSLVGRAHVSYEQYF.

The V call is TRBV6-2 or TRBV6-3, the J call TRBJ2-7, with 10 positions matching TRBD2. The CDR3 sequence is 16 residues long. The V gene's germline CDR1 is MNHEY and CDR2 SVGEGT. The J segment lost 6 bases and the V segment lost 0 bases, leaving 8 bases of the junction unmatched. The CDR3 reads CASSYSNFASGSEQYF. CDR3 bases: TGTGCCAGCAGTTACTCGAATTTCGCTAGCGGGAGCGAGCAGTACTTC.

V is TRBV29-1 and J is TRBJ2-7; TRBD2 matches 15 bases. In germline, CDR1 is SQVTM, CDR2 ANQGSEA. The CDR3 spans 19 residues. J gave up 2 bases and V 3 bases, and 14 bases lay outside the gene matches. CDR3 sequence: CSVDGFRGLAGGQPYEQYF. CDR3 DNA sequence: TGCAGCGTTGACGGGTTTAGGGGACTAGCGGGAGGCCAGCCCTACGAGCAGTACTTC.